What follows are 27 T cell receptor beta chains derived from one specimen sequenced in a study of blood T cell repertoires in COVID-19. This table comes from immunoSEQ multiplex PCR, and its TCRdb copy is limited to in-frame clones, with some not included. Of some 200,000 clones listed, about 89% are singletons. The material sequenced was peripheral blood. These TCRs come from a woman in her thirties or forties with acute or convalescent COVID-19.

This clone came up once. This chain links TRBV11-3 with TRBJ1-1, with D tentatively TRBD1 (6 bases). Germline CDR1 SGHNT, CDR2 YENEEA. The CDR3 runs 16 residues. The V gene lost 1 base and the J gene lost 1 base, with 13 bases spanning the gap. CDR3: CASSLVVGARNTEAFF. CDR3 nucleotide sequence: TGTGCCAGCAGCTTAGTTGTGGGGGCGAGGAACACTGAAGCTTTCTTT.

J is TRBJ2-5 and V is TRBV9; no clear D. The CDR3 spans 14 residues. V was clipped by 1 base and J by 1 base, with 8 bases between them. In germline, CDR1 is SGDLS, CDR2 YYNGEE. This CDR3 is CASSVTQFQETQYF. The CDR3, as DNA: TGTGCCAGCAGCGTAACACAGTTCCAAGAGACCCAGTACTTC.

The chain uses TRBV12-3 or TRBV12-4 and TRBJ1-2, with unresolved D. The CDR3 covers 13 residues. Between the trimmed V and J ends, which lost 5 bases and 4 bases, there was a span of 11 bases. CDR3 in DNA: TGTGCCAGCAGTGCTACTAGGAGCTATGGCTACACCTTC. Protein product: CASSATRSYGYTF.

This chain uses TRBV2 with TRBJ1-1; D is uncertain. Per germline, CDR1 SNHLY and CDR2 FYNNEI. Trimming stripped 2 bases from V and 2 bases from J, with 6 bases between. The CDR3 is 13 residues long. The CDR3 is CASSERENTEAFF. As DNA, the CDR3 is TGTGCCAGCAGTGAACGGGAAAACACTGAAGCTTTCTTT.

This chain links TRBV10-2 with TRBJ2-2; D may be TRBD2 (6 bases). V was shortened by 8 bases and J by 2 bases, with 12 bases between the two germline ends. Germline CDR1 WSHSY, CDR2 SAAADI. This CDR3 spans 14 amino acids. CDR3 sequence (DNA): TGCGCCAGCCGCGGACTAAAAAACACCGGGGAGCTGTTTTTT. This translates into CASRGLKNTGELFF.

The V and J genes are TRBV1 and TRBJ2-1; the table names TRBD2, a call not compared with the DNA. TRBV1 is a known pseudogene. The CDR3 runs 18 residues. CDR3 coding DNA: TGCACCAGCAGCCAGGATCTTCCGCCGGGACTAGCTGTCGGTGAGCAGTTCTTC. Protein sequence: CTSSQDLPPGLAVGEQFF.

The chain joins TRBV7-2 to TRBJ1-2, with a tentative D call TRBD1 (6 bases). The CDR3 is 12 residues long. V lost 5 bases, J lost 8 bases, and 12 bases lay in between. Germline V gene sequence: CDR1 SGHTA, CDR2 FQGNSA. DNA of the CDR3: TGTGCCAGCAGCCCCGACAGGTTAGGCTACACCTTC. Protein sequence: CASSPDRLGYTF.

The genes are TRBV25-1 and TRBJ2-1; 8 bases fit TRBD2. Losses at the gene ends were 8 bases for V and 7 bases for J; bases not matched to a gene: 4. Germline V gives CDR1 MGHDK, CDR2 SYGVNS. This CDR3 spans 12 amino acids. Here the CDR3 DNA reads TGTGCCAGCTCCGGGAGGGGGAATGAGCAGTTCTTC. Residues: CASSGRGNEQFF. Drawing the rest from reference TRBV25-1 and TRBJ2-1, the complete variable domain is EADIYQTPRYLVIGTGKKITLECSQTMGHDKMYWYQQDPGMELHLIHYSYGVNSTEKGDLSSESTVSRIRTEHFPLTLESARPSHTSQYLCASSGRGNEQFFGPGTRLTVL.

Worth noting for this clone: The sample contains more than one DNA sequence encoding this CDR3. The chain joins TRBV24-1 to TRBJ1-1; D is perhaps TRBD1 (6 bases). Trimming stripped 9 bases from V and 1 base from J, with 8 bases between. Germline loops: CDR1 KGHDR, CDR2 SFDVKD. This CDR3 spans 12 amino acids. The CDR3 loop is CATRGGNTEAFF. The CDR3 nucleotides are TGTGCCACCCGAGGGGGGAACACTGAAGCTTTCTTT.

This chain connects TRBV24-1 to TRBJ2-2; D not certain. This CDR3 is 14 amino acids long. Germline CDR1 reads KGHDR; CDR2 reads SFDVKD. The V end lost 0 bases, the J end lost 6 bases, and 7 bases lay between the germline ends. This CDR3 is CATSDLSPSGELFF. The CDR3 nucleotides read TGTGCCACCAGTGATTTGAGCCCGTCCGGGGAGCTGTTTTTT.

The rearrangement uses TRBV6-5 and TRBJ2-7, with D perhaps matching TRBD2 (6 bases). V gave up 8 bases and J gave up 0 bases, with 17 bases separating them. This CDR3 spans 15 amino acids. CDR1 MNHEY and CDR2 SVGAGI come from the germline V gene. The CDR3 DNA sequence: TGTGCCAGCCACCCGTGGCGGGGAGACTCCTACGAGCAGTACGTC. Its translation is CASHPWRGDSYEQYV.

The chain links TRBV21-1 to TRBJ1-5. TRBV21-1 corresponds to a pseudogene. The CDR3 loop spans 15 amino acids. The CDR3 protein is CASSKVRGNNQPQHF. The CDR3 DNA reads as TGTGCCAGCAGCAAAGTACGGGGAAACAATCAGCCCCAGCATTTT.

V and J are TRBV27 and TRBJ1-3; a weak D match, TRBD1 (6 bases). CDR1 is MNHEY, CDR2 SMNVEV, per germline (reference sequence). The CDR3 is 14 residues long. V shed 6 bases and J shed 2 bases, with 11 bases lying between them. The CDR3 protein is CASRRTDAGNTIYF. Here the CDR3 DNA reads TGTGCCAGCAGGAGGACAGACGCTGGAAACACCATATATTTT.

V and J are TRBV5-5 and TRBJ2-4; 7 bases are shared with TRBD1. Trimming removed 1 base from V and 6 bases from J; junction bases left unmatched: 4. The CDR3 is 14 residues long. Germline V gene lookup returns CDR1 SGHKS and CDR2 YYEKEE (reference sequence). The CDR3 loop reads CASSLTTGPNIQYF. In nucleotides, the CDR3 is TGTGCCAGCAGCTTGACGACAGGGCCAAACATTCAGTACTTC.

The CDR3 region is CASSFHGADYGYTF. The DNA for the CDR3 is TGTGCCAGCAGTTTCCACGGAGCTGACTATGGCTACACCTTC. The rearrangement links TRBV27 to TRBJ1-2; no clear D gene. Per germline, CDR1 MNHEY and CDR2 SMNVEV (reference sequence). CDR3 size: 14 residues. V lost 3 bases and J lost 3, with 11 bases in between.

V usage is TRBV7-9 and J usage is TRBJ2-7, with 9 bases fitting TRBD1. Germline V lookup: CDR1 SEHNR, CDR2 FQNEAQ (reference sequence). V dropped 4 bases and J dropped 4; count of bases not matched to a gene: 8. The CDR3 is 15 residues long. The CDR3 nucleotides read TGTGCCAGCAGCTATGGACAGGGGAGTAAGTACGAGCAGTACGTC. Its translation: CASSYGQGSKYEQYV.

The chain has TRBV7-2 and TRBJ2-7; no clear D gene. This CDR3 contains 13 residues. Trimming removed 1 base at V and 3 bases at J, with 7 bases between. Germline CDR1 and CDR2: SGHTA and FQGNSA. The DNA for the CDR3 is TGTGCCAGCAGCTTAGTACCCGGCTACGAGCAGTACGTC. It encodes CASSLVPGYEQYV.

This rearrangement joins TRBV2 to TRBJ2-3; TRBD1 is a possible D gene (6 bases). Germline V gene sequence: CDR1 SNHLY, CDR2 FYNNEI. This CDR3 is built from 15 residues. Trimming cost V 11 bases and J 6 bases, with 24 bases left between them. The CDR3 protein is CAALDSGRGFDTQYF. The CDR3 DNA sequence: TGTGCCGCTTTAGACTCTGGCAGGGGTTTTGATACGCAGTATTTT.

This clone appeared a single time. The CDR3 sequence is CATSELTGVRGAFF. CDR3 sequence (DNA): TGTGCCACCAGTGAGCTTACAGGGGTGAGGGGAGCTTTCTTT. The chain carries TRBV24-1 and TRBJ1-1; 7 bases align to TRBD1. The CDR3 consists of 14 residues. The germline gives CDR1 KGHDR, CDR2 SFDVKD. The V and J ends lost 4 bases and 10 bases, in that order; junction bases with no gene match: 11.

The V call is TRBV27, the J call TRBJ1-4, with D maybe TRBD1 (6 bases). Germline values: CDR1 MNHEY, CDR2 SMNVEV (reference sequence). With 10 bases removed from V and 8 bases from J, the gap between germline ends came to 26 bases. CDR3 length: 16 residues. CDR3 nucleotide sequence: TGTGCCACCTCACCCGGCAGGGGTGGGGTGGGGGAAAAACTGTTTTTT. As protein: CATSPGRGGVGEKLFF.

V gene TRBV15 combines with J gene TRBJ2-3; D might be TRBD2 (6 bases). The CDR3 contains 13 residues. Per germline, CDR1 LNHNV and CDR2 YYDKDF (reference sequence). Between the trimmed V and J ends, which lost 1 base and 6 bases, there was a span of 8 bases. CDR3 protein: CATSRVTSDTQYF. Here the CDR3 DNA reads TGTGCCACCAGCAGAGTTACTAGCGATACGCAGTATTTT.

The V and J genes are TRBV4-1 and TRBJ1-2; a possible D gene is TRBD1 (5 bases). Germline assignment: CDR1 MGHRA and CDR2 YSYEKL. The germline V and J ends were trimmed by 3 bases and 5 bases, with 16 bases remaining between them. This CDR3 has 15 residues. The chain's CDR3 is CASSHRREGIYGYTF. In DNA form, the CDR3 reads TGCGCCAGCAGCCACCGCAGGGAGGGGATTTATGGCTACACCTTC.

V is TRBV5-1 and J is TRBJ1-4; TRBD1 aligns across 9 bases. Germline V gene lookup returns CDR1 SGHRS and CDR2 YFSETQ. V lost 3 bases, J lost 8 bases, and 14 bases stayed unmatched. This CDR3 is 17 amino acids long. This CDR3 is CASSSYRDRARSEKLFF. CDR3 nucleotides: TGCGCCAGCAGCTCCTACCGGGACAGGGCCCGATCGGAAAAACTGTTTTTT.

This chain uses TRBV3-1 (or the pseudogene TRBV3-2) with TRBJ1-1; TRBD1 matches 7 bases. Germline CDR1 is LGHDT and CDR2 is YNNKEL (reference sequence). Trimming at V came to 1 base and at J to 0 bases, leaving 5 bases not matched to a gene. The CDR3 spans 16 residues. The CDR3 region has the DNA TGTGCCAGCAGCCAAGCACCGGGACAGCTGAACACTGAAGCTTTCTTT. This sequence encodes CASSQAPGQLNTEAFF.

The V and J genes are TRBV2 and TRBJ1-1, with D possibly TRBD1 on 6 matching bases. Trimming removed 11 bases from V and 5 bases from J, with 21 bases in between. The CDR3 is 14 amino acids. Per the germline V gene, CDR1 is SNHLY and CDR2 is FYNNEI. The DNA of the CDR3 is TGTGCCGCCCAAGGCGGGGGGCGCCGGACTGAAGCTTTCTTT. Translation: CAAQGGGRRTEAFF.

This clone has only one observation. This sequence joins TRBV7-7 and TRBJ2-1, with D possibly being TRBD2 (6 bases). With 0 bases removed from V and 8 bases from J, the gap between germline ends came to 11 bases. This CDR3 contains 14 residues. From germline, CDR1 is SSHAT and CDR2 FNYEAQ (reference sequence). The DNA of the CDR3 is TGTGCCAGCAGCTTAGCTACTAGCTGGGATGAGCAGTTCTTC. Amino acids: CASSLATSWDEQFF.

This clone was recorded only once. The chain links TRBV5-4 to TRBJ2-5; 8 bases agree with TRBD2. The junction had 2 bases not matched to a gene; V was cut back by 0 bases and J by 4 bases. This CDR3 is built from 14 residues. CDR1 and CDR2 (germline): SGHNT, YYREEE (reference sequence). CDR3 nucleotides: TGTGCCAGCAGCTTGGAGCTAGCGGGAGAGACCCAGTACTTC. Translated, it gives CASSLELAGETQYF.